One sample yielded the 10 T cell receptor beta chains listed below, sequenced in a study of cytomegalovirus exposure and HLA in healthy donors. The primer mix had 60 Vbeta and 13 Jbeta primers. The method was immunoSEQ multiplex PCR; TCRdb's version includes in-frame clones alone and lacks a portion of them. The top ten clones hold about 2.1% of a sample with about 150,000 clones, more than 75% of them seen once. Sequencing was done on a sample of PBMCs. The receptors originated from a woman between 18 and 29 years old in good health and CMV-seronegative.

The J gene is TRBJ2-3, the V gene TRBV5-1; tentatively, D is TRBD2 (6 bases). The CDR3 runs 15 residues. Between the trimmed V and J ends, which lost 4 bases and 1 base, there was a span of 13 bases. CDR1 and CDR2 from the germline V gene are SGHRS and YFSETQ. CDR3 nucleotides: TGCGCCAGCAGCATTAGCGGACCCCGCACAGATACGCAGTATTTT. Its translation: CASSISGPRTDTQYF.

As regards this clone: Other DNA sequences of this sample code for an identical CDR3. The chain uses TRBV19 and TRBJ2-2; 9 bases fit TRBD1. V lost 0 bases to trimming and J lost 6 bases; unmatched junction nucleotides: 2. The CDR3 contains 15 residues. Germline CDR1 LNHDA, CDR2 SQIVND (reference sequence). In DNA form, the CDR3 reads TGTGCCAGTAGTATAGAACAGGGGGCGTCCGGGGAGCTGTTTTTT. It specifies CASSIEQGASGELFF.

This clone appeared a few times. The chain uses TRBV7-2 and TRBJ1-2; D is unresolved. Trimming took 1 base from V and 0 from J, leaving 12 bases between them. CDR3 size: 16 residues. CDR1 and CDR2 (germline): SGHTA, FQGNSA. The DNA for the CDR3 is TGTGCCAGCAGCTTAGTGTCGGCGGCTACTAACTATGGCTACACCTTC. Its protein product is CASSLVSAATNYGYTF.

This chain connects TRBV4-1 to TRBJ1-2; D is unresolved. Trimming stripped 4 bases from V and 4 bases from J, with 25 bases between. The V gene's germline CDR1 is MGHRA and CDR2 YSYEKL. CDR3 length: 18 amino acids. The CDR3 sequence is CASSRRSNLSPAGYGYTF. Here the CDR3 DNA reads TGCGCCAGCAGCCGCAGGAGCAACTTGTCCCCTGCGGGCTATGGCTACACCTTC.

This rearrangement joins TRBV5-4 to TRBJ2-4, with TRBD1 matching over 8 bases. Germline CDR1 reads SGHNT; CDR2 reads YYREEE (reference sequence). J was trimmed by 2 bases and V by 1 base; bases with no gene match: 5. The CDR3 spans 16 residues. In nucleotides, the CDR3 is TGTGCCAGCAGCTTGTTCGCAGGGGGCCCCAAAAACATTCAGTACTTC. Translated, it gives CASSLFAGGPKNIQYF.

This rearrangement joins TRBV11-3 to TRBJ2-2; 8 bases fit TRBD2. The CDR3 sequence is 15 residues long. Looked up from germline, CDR1 is SGHNT and CDR2 is YENEEA. The V and J ends lost 5 bases and 7 bases, in that order; junction bases with no gene match: 9. As DNA, the CDR3 is TGTGCCAGCAGCCGGGGGGGGGCGTCTAGCGGGGAGCTGTTTTTT. Residues: CASSRGGASSGELFF.

The V gene is TRBV6-6, the J gene TRBJ2-2; TRBD1 matches at 11 bases. Trimming at V came to 7 bases and at J to 4 bases, leaving 8 bases not matched to a gene. There are 16 residues in the CDR3. Germline lookup yields CDR1 MNHNY and CDR2 SVGAGI (reference sequence). The CDR3 is CASKTTGTGGTGELFF. Written as DNA, the CDR3 is TGTGCCAGCAAAACCACCGGGACAGGGGGCACCGGGGAGCTGTTTTTT.

For this clone: Relative to the germline gene, one junction end is altered; a read error may explain this. CDR3 sequence (DNA): TGTGCCAGCAGCCCCGGGGTGGAGGGGTTGACCTTC. It encodes CASSPGVEGLTF. The V call is TRBV7-2, the J call TRBJ2-7; TRBD2 might be the D (6 bases). Germline CDR1 SGHTA, CDR2 FQGNSA. The CDR3 is made up of 12 amino acids.

CDR3 coding DNA: TGTGCCACCAGCAGAGAAGAGGGCGAGCAGTACTTC. Its translation is CATSREEGEQYF. The chain links TRBV15 to TRBJ2-5; weak D call: TRBD2 (5 bases). Gene TRBJ2-7 matches the end of the DNA better, so the J call may be wrong. Germline values: CDR1 LNHNV, CDR2 YYDKDF (reference sequence). This CDR3 has 12 residues.

This clone came up a few times. The rearrangement links TRBV4-1 to TRBJ2-7; 10 nucleotides line up with TRBD1. The CDR3 has 13 residues. Trimming took 3 bases from V and 7 from J; bases not matched to a gene: 3. Germline V lookup: CDR1 MGHRA, CDR2 YSYEKL. Here the CDR3 DNA reads TGCGCCAGCAGCCAGGGACAGGGGTGGGAGCAGTACTTC. Translated: CASSQGQGWEQYF.